This T cell receptor beta chain was captured in a study of cytomegalovirus exposure and HLA in healthy donors. For the study at large: A subsequent analysis reported that the 95 to 150 validation repertoires were produced on the same platform that had also been used for the 600 to 800 first-cohort repertoires. Regarding the study as a whole: There were around 160 TCR beta chains listed as cytomegalovirus-associated.

Germline lookup yields CDR1 MNHEY and CDR2 SMNVEV (reference sequence). CDR3 size: 15 residues. The V and J ends lost 5 bases and 12 bases respectively, with 23 bases between them. Comment on this clone: No antigen is known for it.

Data came from immunoSEQ multiplex PCR; TCRdb stores just in-frame clones and leaves some out. This table has 200,000 or so clones, approximately 88% appearing once. The clonotype was recovered from a man between 18 and 29 years old in good health and CMV-seropositive. This sequence joins TRBV27 and TRBJ2-1; unclear D gene. The sequenced sample was PBMCs. The chain's CDR3 is CASSPITGGDYGQFF. The CDR3, as DNA: TGTGCCAGCAGTCCAATAACCGGCGGAGATTACGGGCAGTTCTTC.